These 17 T cell receptor beta chains were sequenced from one sample in a study of shared clonotypes between healthy human individuals (dated by TCRdb to 2020 to 2022). The library was produced with the immunoSEQ multiplex PCR assay. TCRdb carries this immuneACCESS record with in-frame sequences only. Its versions omit some clonotypes, under half of them owing to an unresolved V gene in the studies checked, with the rest unexplained. The table for this sample lists under 1,100,000 clones; around 76% of them were counted only once. Jointly, the top ten make up about 1.4% of the sample. The sequenced material came from memory CD4+ T cells sorted from blood. Reading the label with the study, this specimen's cell subset or site is: CD45RA-negative fraction. These receptors were collected from a man aged 18 to 35 in good health.

Ten or more counts support this clone. The chain combines TRBV12-5 with TRBJ1-3; D unresolved. The CDR3 runs 17 residues. Germline CDR1 is LGHNT and CDR2 is FRNRAP. V lost 7 bases to trimming and J lost 0 bases, with 19 bases between them. The CDR3 DNA reads as TGTGCTAGTGCCGACCTGACTGATTTATTCTCTGGAAACACCATATATTTT. This translates into CASADLTDLFSGNTIYF.

Concerning this clone: Other DNA sequences of this sample code for an identical CDR3. The chain recombines TRBV11-2 with TRBJ2-2; 8 nucleotides align to TRBD2. Germline CDR1 SGHAT, CDR2 FQNNGV. V dropped 3 bases and J dropped 4; count of bases not matched to a gene: 4. The CDR3 covers 15 residues. CDR3 DNA sequence: TGTGCCAGCAGCTTTAGCCGGGGGGGCACCGGGGAGCTGTTTTTT. This codes for CASSFSRGGTGELFF.

This rearrangement joins TRBV7-6 to TRBJ2-7, with 11 bases matching TRBD1. CDR3 length equals 17 residues. Germline V lookup: CDR1 SGHVS, CDR2 FNYEAQ. V lost 4 bases to trimming and J lost 2 bases; unmatched junction nucleotides: 10. This chain's CDR3 is CASSSTAPGQGAYEQYF. The CDR3 nucleotides read TGTGCCAGCAGCTCCACCGCCCCGGGACAGGGGGCCTACGAGCAGTACTTC.

A note on this clone: A much bigger clone sits one base away, suggesting this may be a read error. The sample holds other DNA sequences that translate to the same CDR3. The gene calls are TRBV7-2 and TRBJ1-5; D is unclear. The ends were cut back, 2 bases at V and 2 bases at J, with 4 bases in the middle. CDR1 and CDR2 (germline): SGHTA, FQGNSA. This CDR3 has 13 amino acids. Here the CDR3 DNA reads TGTGCCAGCAGCTTAAGGGGCAATCAGCCCCAGCATTTT. It is translated as CASSLRGNQPQHF.

The rearrangement links TRBV7-9 to TRBJ1-4; 7 positions agree with TRBD1. The CDR3 is made up of 16 amino acids. The junction had 8 bases not matched to a gene; V was cut back by 4 bases and J by 3 bases. Germline V gene lookup returns CDR1 SEHNR and CDR2 FQNEAQ (reference sequence). The CDR3 sequence is CASSSPLGTANEKLFF. Here the CDR3 DNA reads TGTGCCAGCAGCTCCCCCCTAGGGACAGCTAATGAAAAACTGTTTTTT.

The chain is built from TRBV7-9 and TRBJ1-1; the D is unclear. This CDR3 is 14 amino acids long. CDR1 and CDR2 from the germline V gene are SEHNR and FQNEAQ (reference sequence). Between the trimmed V and J ends, which lost 2 bases and 5 bases, there was a span of 12 bases. CDR3 nucleotide sequence: TGTGCCAGCAGCTTATTGCCCGACTCTACTGAAGCTTTCTTT. This gives the protein CASSLLPDSTEAFF.

The chain recombines TRBV7-9 with TRBJ2-2; 7 bases map to TRBD2. V lost 3 bases and J lost 7; bases outside the gene matches: 5. The germline V gene has CDR1 SEHNR and CDR2 FQNEAQ (reference sequence). The CDR3 is 14 residues long. This chain's CDR3 is CASSLTGGIGELFF. The CDR3 coding sequence is TGTGCCAGCAGCTTGACCGGGGGGATCGGGGAGCTGTTTTTT.

The chain uses TRBV9 and TRBJ2-3; 7 bases align to TRBD2. Per the germline V gene, CDR1 is SGDLS and CDR2 is YYNGEE. The CDR3 is made up of 16 amino acids. The V and J ends lost 0 bases and 4 bases, in that order; junction bases with no gene match: 8. CDR3 sequence (DNA): TGTGCCAGCAGCGTAGTTGCTACGGGGGGATCAGATACGCAGTATTTT. Its protein is CASSVVATGGSDTQYF.

The V call is TRBV7-3, the J call TRBJ2-1; TRBD2 might be the D (6 bases). The CDR3 totals 15 residues. CDR1 and CDR2 from the germline V gene are SGHTA and FQGTGA. With 5 bases removed from V and 7 bases from J, the gap between germline ends came to 18 bases. The CDR3 loop is CASSNWQGAGNEQFF. CDR3 DNA: TGTGCCAGCAGCAACTGGCAAGGGGCGGGGAATGAGCAGTTCTTC. Supplemented by reference TRBV7-3 and TRBJ2-1, the full variable domain reads GAGVSQTPSNKVTEKGKYVELRCDPISGHTALYWYRQSLGQGPEFLIYFQGTGAADDSGLPNDRFFAVRPEGSVSTLKIQRTERGDSAVYLCASSNWQGAGNEQFFGPGTRLTVL.

The CDR3 region is CATKDQPTDTQYF. For the CDR3, the DNA is TGTGCCACCAAGGACCAACCCACAGATACGCAGTATTTT. V gene TRBV2 combines with J gene TRBJ2-3; D unclear. The CDR3 totals 13 residues. The germline V and J ends were trimmed by 10 bases and 2 bases, with 13 bases remaining between them. The germline V gene encodes CDR1 SNHLY and CDR2 FYNNEI.

This rearrangement joins TRBV28 to TRBJ2-2; D perhaps matches TRBD2 (6 bases). Trimming stripped 5 bases from V and 3 bases from J, with 19 bases between. Germline-derived CDR1 and CDR2 are MDHEN and SYDVKM. This CDR3 is built from 17 residues. The CDR3 spells CASSPSFGRGYTGELFF. The CDR3 coding sequence is TGTGCCAGCAGTCCCTCTTTCGGGCGGGGATACACCGGGGAGCTGTTTTTT.

This sequence joins TRBV7-8 and TRBJ2-3; 9 positions match TRBD2. J was trimmed by 6 bases and V by 5 bases; bases with no gene match: 6. The CDR3 has 14 residues. Germline V gene lookup returns CDR1 SGHVS and CDR2 FQNEAQ. CDR3 coding DNA: TGTGCCAGCAGCCCTAGCGGGGTCCTTGATACGCAGTATTTT. Its translation: CASSPSGVLDTQYF. Looking up the rest from reference TRBV7-8 and TRBJ2-3 gives the full variable domain: GAGVSQSPRYKVAKRGQDVALRCDPISGHVSLFWYQQALGQGPEFLTYFQNEAQLDKSGLPSDRFFAERPEGSVSTLKIQRTQQEDSAVYLCASSPSGVLDTQYFGPGTRLTVL.

The J gene is TRBJ1-4, the V gene TRBV19; 8 bases line up with TRBD1. Germline trimming cut 5 bases from V and 5 bases from J; bases unmatched to any gene: 10. CDR1 and CDR2 from the germline V gene are LNHDA and SQIVND (reference sequence). The CDR3 runs 16 residues. CDR3 loop: CASSRTGFIGNEKLFF. The CDR3 DNA follows: TGTGCCAGTAGTCGGACAGGGTTTATTGGGAATGAAAAACTGTTTTTT. The full variable domain, its missing parts supplied by reference TRBV19 and TRBJ1-4, is DGGITQSPKYLFRKEGQNVTLSCEQNLNHDAMYWYRQDPGQGLRLIYYSQIVNDFQKGDIAEGYSVSREKKESFPLTVTSAQKNPTAFYLCASSRTGFIGNEKLFFGSGTQLSVL.

The chain links TRBV19 to TRBJ1-4; D might be TRBD1 (6 bases). Trimming stripped 6 bases from V and 5 bases from J, with 13 bases between. The CDR3 spans 14 residues. CDR1 is LNHDA, CDR2 SQIVND, per germline (reference sequence). The CDR3 DNA reads as TGTGCCAGTAGGCCCGTAGGGGGAAATGAAAAACTGTTTTTT. Its protein product is CASRPVGGNEKLFF.

V usage is TRBV19 and J usage is TRBJ2-1; D possibly corresponds to TRBD1 (6 bases). The CDR3 contains 15 residues. Germline-derived CDR1 and CDR2 are LNHDA and SQIVND (reference sequence). The V end was cut by 8 bases, the J end by 4 bases, with 18 bases between. CDR3 residues: CASQKDSQRYNEQFF. CDR3 nucleotide sequence: TGTGCCAGTCAGAAGGACAGCCAAAGATACAATGAGCAGTTCTTC.

A remark on this clone: This same CDR3 is encoded by further DNA sequences in the sample. This chain links TRBV7-3 with TRBJ2-5; TRBD2 agrees at 9 bases. The CDR3 has 14 amino acids. The germline CDR1 and CDR2 sequences are SGHTA and FQGTGA. V lost 0 bases and J lost 4; bases outside the gene matches: 0. The DNA for the CDR3 is TGTGCCAGCAGCTTAACGACTAGCGGAGAGACCCAGTACTTC. Protein: CASSLTTSGETQYF.

This clone has only a few counts. CDR3 protein: CASSVLGGAGNTIYF. Here the CDR3 DNA reads TGTGCCAGCAGCGTATTAGGGGGGGCAGGGAACACCATATATTTT. The chain combines TRBV9 with TRBJ1-3; a weak D match, TRBD1 (6 bases). V was trimmed by 1 base and J by 7 bases, leaving 15 bases between them. The length of the CDR3 is 15 residues. Germline loops: CDR1 SGDLS, CDR2 YYNGEE.